This is a list of T cell receptor beta chains from one sample in a study of T cell repertoires in aging, cancer and after chemotherapy. MiXCR was run by TCRdb on the multiplex PCR reads, yielding one entry per CDR3 protein. The table has thousands of distinct CDR3 sequences, nearly 55% seen once. The sequencing input was blood. These receptors all stem from a human donor with a blood cancer. Each CDR3 is given with its conserved first and last residue. Fields, in order: D gene, J gene, V gene, CDR3 protein. A D gene is named only where the DNA matches it firmly.

- TRBJ1-1 TRBV5-4 CASGQLGGPNTEAFF
- TRBJ1-3 TRBV20-1 CSARADGATIYF
TRBD2 TRBJ2-1 TRBV27 CASSLDPPAGGGVNEQFF
- TRBJ1-5 TRBV27 CASSSRGQLSNQPQHF
- TRBJ2-4 TRBV13 CASSPTGLIAKNIQYF
- TRBJ2-4 TRBV19 CASSIPRSAGNIQYF
- TRBJ2-7 TRBV29-1 CSVEAWRSGSYEQYF
TRBD1 TRBJ2-1 TRBV6-1 CASSGRTGNEQFF
- TRBJ2-5 TRBV20-1 CSAITRLGVTSQYF
TRBD1 TRBJ2-1 TRBV6-5 CASKGQFSWSEQFF
TRBD2 TRBJ2-1 TRBV6-5 CASSYSLAGDNEQFF
TRBD1 TRBJ1-2 TRBV19 CASSIDRGLNGYTF
TRBD2 TRBJ2-7 TRBV6-1 CAISEAGAYEQYF
- TRBJ1-2 TRBV19 CASSMGPANYGYTF
TRBD2 TRBJ2-1 TRBV27 CASSSGTSLGEQFF
- TRBJ2-2 TRBV7-4 CASSPLRRSRPGTGELFF
- TRBJ1-3 TRBV19 CASSINGVALGNTIYF
TRBD1 TRBJ1-2 TRBV5-6 CASRITGGALDGGYTF
- TRBJ1-2 TRBV6-5 CASPWRVRGHGYTF
TRBD1 TRBJ1-5 TRBV30 CAWSVGGSQPQHF
- TRBJ2-3 TRBV6-5 CASSYSDSAELSTDTQYF
- TRBJ1-2 TRBV6-5 CASSYSFRAANYGYTF
- TRBJ1-2 TRBV12-3/TRBV12-4 CASSPRHGTATNYGYTF
TRBD2 TRBJ2-7 TRBV19 CASRGLAREQYF
- TRBJ1-2 TRBV20-1 CSAEGRDGGYTF
TRBD1 TRBJ2-2 TRBV24-1 CATSDSRYAGGTGELFF
- TRBJ1-1 TRBV6-1 CASSEWSGTNTEAFF
TRBD1 TRBJ1-5 TRBV11-1 CASSLEGTGDSYSNQPQHF
TRBD1 TRBJ2-2 TRBV6-1 CASGTAANTGELFF
- TRBJ2-7 TRBV18 CASSPGTGALYEQYF
- TRBJ1-5 TRBV24-1 CATSDGYQPQHF
- TRBJ2-3 TRBV19 CASRRPGASQADTQYF
- TRBJ1-5 TRBV27 CASSRMISGVGQPQHF
- TRBJ1-1 TRBV6-1 CASSVSVGVKTEAFF
TRBD1 TRBJ1-2 TRBV24-1 CATSDAAYGQGRGSYTF
- TRBJ1-5 TRBV15 CATSRDLQNNQPQHF
- TRBJ2-2 TRBV29-1 CSVEVDWDGELFF
- TRBJ1-2 TRBV18 CASSPVPGTTTNYGYTF
TRBD1 TRBJ1-1 TRBV6-1 CASSERQGGFGVNTEAFF
- TRBJ1-6 TRBV6-6 CASSTNSPLHF
- TRBJ1-5 TRBV12-3/TRBV12-4 CATGAGSYSNQPQHF
- TRBJ1-5 TRBV12-3/TRBV12-4 CASSLAGNQPQHF
- TRBJ1-2 TRBV6-1 CASRNFRNYGYTF
TRBD2 TRBJ2-2 TRBV6-1 CASSPSGGGNTGELFF
TRBD1 TRBJ1-4 TRBV10-3 CAISGQQGYEKLFF
TRBD2 TRBJ2-3 TRBV30 CAWRPLAGGHQDTQYF
- TRBJ2-3 TRBV6-5 CASRPSRPDTQYF
- TRBJ2-1 TRBV6-5 CASSYSFHPDRPYNEQFF
- TRBJ1-5 TRBV5-6 CACCDQPQHF
TRBD1 TRBJ2-3 TRBV5-4 CASSSLDRGGADTQYF
TRBD1 TRBJ1-5 TRBV18 CASGQGSSQPQHF
TRBD1 TRBJ2-3 TRBV29-1 CSVSEGTGCTDTQYF
TRBD1 TRBJ1-4 TRBV7-2 CASSLGGLMFGGGGEKLFF
- TRBJ1-2 TRBV6-1 CASSEPMGFYGYTF
- TRBJ1-5 TRBV29-1 CSARDPDSNQPQHF
- TRBJ2-3 TRBV30 CAWSVGEYTQYF
TRBD2 TRBJ2-1 TRBV10-3 CAISDIAGENEQFF
- TRBJ2-1 TRBV12-3/TRBV12-4 CASSLSDYNEQFF
- TRBJ2-7 TRBV27 CDSRLLQGYEQYF
- TRBJ1-1 TRBV6-5 CASSLSLANTEAFF